The clone carrying this T cell receptor (beta chain) came up a few times. Antigen: not known. Amplification targeted TCR beta CDR3 regions from RNA transcripts. Primed by the HTBI set, a first-round RT-PCR was run on the TCR CDR3. Via MiXCR, TCRdb re-called the multiplex PCR reads, giving one row per CDR3 protein. The sample lists around 340,000 distinct CDR3 sequences; about 15% were seen once. Patients were excluded for uncontrolled infection, other autoimmune disease, pregnancy or lactation. This sample stems from a study of T cells in Graves' hyperthyroidism and ophthalmopathy. The study's findings and limits: Within blood appeared most thyroid clonotypes that had expanded above 0.001.

The sequence was collected from a woman aged 25 to 39 with Graves' hyperthyroidism. Sequencing used blood.

The CDR3 here is CASSPGREAFF. The DNA of the CDR3 is TGTGCCAGCTCACCAGGGAGGGAAGCTTTCTTT. The chain carries TRBV18 and TRBJ1-1; D unresolved. CDR1 and CDR2 from the germline V gene are KGHSH and LQKENI. This CDR3 is built from 11 residues. The V gene lost 2 bases and the J gene lost 8 bases, with 6 bases spanning the gap.